Detailed here is one T cell receptor (beta chain). Some clones are missing from TCRdb's copy, which holds only in-frame ones; the method was immunoSEQ multiplex PCR. This sample carries 65,000 to 85,000 clones, approximately 84% of them seen once, and the ten largest clones take 2% to 2.5%. This entry comes from a study of OX40 agonist ivuxolimab in advanced cancers. The CDR3 totals 14 residues. V was cut by 5 bases and J by 3 bases, with 16 bases left in between. The germline V gene has CDR1 GTSNPN and CDR2 SVGIG (reference sequence). The sequence was collected from an adult with an advanced solid tumor such as melanoma, head and neck, liver or kidney cancer. The material sequenced was CD4+ or CD8+ T cells sorted from blood, taken in a trial of the OX40 agonist ivuxolimab. The chain uses TRBV30 and TRBJ1-1; a possible D gene is TRBD1 (5 bases). CDR3 sequence: CAWCFGASDTEAFF. CDR3 DNA: TGTGCCTGGTGTTTCGGGGCCTCAGACACTGAAGCTTTCTTT.